The 20 T cell receptor beta chains given below trace back to one sample, sequenced in a study of T cells in Graves' hyperthyroidism and ophthalmopathy. Amplified regions were TCR beta CDR3 sequences from RNA transcripts. Carried out on the TCR CDR3, a first-round RT-PCR used the HTBI primer set. TCRdb independently ran MiXCR on the multiplex PCR reads; one entry per CDR3 protein. The sample carries some 740,000 distinct CDR3 sequences, less than 15% recorded once. Sequenced: blood. The origin of the receptors is a woman aged 18-29 years with Graves' hyperthyroidism.

This clonotype occurred many times. V is TRBV11-3 and J is TRBJ1-1; 11 bases align to TRBD1. Unmatched junction bases numbered 12, after V lost 4 bases and J lost 11 bases. Germline V CDR1 and CDR2: SGHNT, YENEEA. This CDR3 is built from 15 residues. CDR3 region: CASSSTLDRGRRAFF. CDR3 coding DNA: TGTGCCAGCAGCTCCACCCTGGACAGGGGGCGCCGGGCTTTCTTT.

This clonotype was found a few times. This chain connects TRBV29-1 to TRBJ2-3; possible D gene TRBD2, 5 bases. The CDR3 is 15 residues long. Trimming took off 0 bases at V and 0 bases at J, with 10 bases between the two ends. Germline V gene sequence: CDR1 SQVTM, CDR2 ANQGSEA. CDR3 nucleotides: TGCAGCGTTGAAGAGCAACGGACTAGCACAGATACGCAGTATTTT. Amino acids: CSVEEQRTSTDTQYF.

This clonotype was counted many times. The V call is TRBV28, the J call TRBJ2-3; D gene uncertain. Trimming took 2 bases from V and 2 from J, leaving 17 bases between them. The CDR3 totals 17 residues. Germline V gene lookup returns CDR1 MDHEN and CDR2 SYDVKM. Here the CDR3 reads CASSLTPPSTYTDTQYF. The CDR3 bases are TGTGCCAGCAGTTTAACCCCCCCCTCTACCTACACAGATACGCAGTATTTT. Supplemented by reference TRBV28 and TRBJ2-3, the full variable domain reads DVKVTQSSRYLVKRTGEKVFLECVQDMDHENMFWYRQDPGLGLRLIYFSYDVKMKEKGDIPEGYSVSREKKERFSLILESASTNQTSMYLCASSLTPPSTYTDTQYFGPGTRLTVL.

This chain uses TRBV27 with TRBJ1-2; 8 positions agree with TRBD1. The CDR3 contains 15 residues. V shed 3 bases, J shed 4 bases, and the junction held 7 bases outside the gene matches. Germline V gives CDR1 MNHEY, CDR2 SMNVEV (reference sequence). CDR3 residues: CASSFSQGVVYGYTF. CDR3 DNA: TGTGCCAGCAGTTTCTCACAGGGGGTTGTCTATGGCTACACCTTC.

This clonotype was counted many times. This sequence joins TRBV18 and TRBJ1-2, with a tentative D call TRBD1 (6 bases). Deletions cut 3 bases from V and 4 bases from J, with 24 bases between. The germline V gene has CDR1 KGHSH and CDR2 LQKENI. This CDR3 is built from 18 residues. The chain's CDR3 is CASSPYSGLQGKPYGYTF. DNA for the CDR3: TGTGCCAGCTCACCCTACTCCGGATTACAGGGAAAGCCCTATGGCTACACCTTC.

The rearrangement uses TRBV2 and TRBJ1-4; 11 bases match TRBD1. Trimming cost V 6 bases and J 4 bases; bases outside gene matches: 13. Germline CDR1 and CDR2: SNHLY and FYNNEI. The CDR3 extends over 18 amino acids. CDR3 coding DNA: TGTGCCAGCAGGGACACCGGGACAGGGGGGACTCTTAATGAAAAACTGTTTTTT. This encodes CASRDTGTGGTLNEKLFF.

The table lists this clonotype with a few counts. The rearrangement uses TRBV9 and TRBJ2-2; D not certain. The CDR3 is 14 residues long. Trimming removed 4 bases from V and 0 bases from J, with 7 bases in between. Germline-derived CDR1 and CDR2 are SGDLS and YYNGEE. This chain's CDR3 is CASSHNTNTGELFF. The CDR3 DNA is TGTGCCAGCAGCCACAATACGAACACCGGGGAGCTGTTTTTT.

This clonotype has just one count. This chain connects TRBV28 to TRBJ1-5; D gene unclear. The germline V gene has CDR1 MDHEN and CDR2 SYDVKM. V lost 2 bases and J 3 bases, leaving 11 bases between the germline ends. The CDR3 runs to 15 residues. The CDR3 sequence: CASSLIAPPNQPQHF. DNA for the CDR3: TGTGCCAGCAGTTTAATCGCGCCGCCCAATCAGCCCCAGCATTTT. Supplemented by reference TRBV28 and TRBJ1-5, the full variable domain reads DVKVTQSSRYLVKRTGEKVFLECVQDMDHENMFWYRQDPGLGLRLIYFSYDVKMKEKGDIPEGYSVSREKKERFSLILESASTNQTSMYLCASSLIAPPNQPQHFGDGTRLSIL.

This clonotype has at least ten counts. The gene calls are TRBV6-2 or TRBV6-3 and TRBJ2-7; D unclear. Germline CDR1 reads MNHEY; CDR2 reads SVGEGT. The CDR3 is 15 amino acids. V dropped 9 bases and J dropped 0 bases, with 18 bases sitting between them. The CDR3 loop is CASSAADSASYEQYF. The CDR3 DNA sequence: TGTGCCAGTAGTGCCGCTGACTCAGCCTCCTACGAGCAGTACTTC.

This clonotype was seen a few times. This chain connects TRBV4-3 to TRBJ2-7; TRBD1 matches at 11 bases. The CDR3 consists of 21 residues. The V segment lost 0 bases and the J segment 4 bases; nucleotides outside the gene matches: 20. CDR1 is LGHNA, CDR2 YSLEER, per germline. This chain's CDR3 is CASSQDLRFSGGQGASYEQYF. The DNA of the CDR3 is TGCGCCAGCAGCCAAGATCTCAGGTTTAGTGGTGGACAGGGGGCATCATACGAGCAGTACTTC.

This clonotype has at least ten counts. The chain carries TRBV20-1 and TRBJ2-7; 12 nucleotides agree with TRBD1. The CDR3 covers 14 residues. Germline CDR1 DFQATT, CDR2 SNEGSKA (reference sequence). CDR3 in DNA: TGCAGGGCCGACGGGGGACAGGGGGCTTACGAGCAGTACTTC. As protein: CRADGGQGAYEQYF.

This clonotype appeared many times. The chain combines TRBV6-1 with TRBJ1-5; D remains unclear. Looked up from germline, CDR1 is MNHNS and CDR2 is SASEGT. Trimming shortened V by 2 bases and J by 7 bases, and 9 bases separated the two germline ends. The CDR3 runs 13 residues. CDR3 DNA sequence: TGTGCCAGCAGTGAACAGTGGAGACAGCCCCAGCATTTT. As protein: CASSEQWRQPQHF.

Many counts were recorded for this clonotype. The chain uses TRBV11-1 and TRBJ2-1, with D perhaps assigned TRBD1 or TRBD2 (5 bases each). CDR1 and CDR2 (germline): SGHAT, FQDESV (reference sequence). The CDR3 length is 15 residues. V was pared by 5 bases and J by 2 bases, with 13 bases between. CDR3: CASSPGLAPYNEQFF. As DNA, the CDR3 is TGTGCCAGCAGCCCAGGGCTAGCTCCCTACAATGAGCAGTTCTTC.

The sample holds many counts of this clonotype. CDR3 coding DNA: TGCGCCAGCAGCTCCGGGACAGTACCTATGAACACTGAAGCTTTCTTT. Its protein is CASSSGTVPMNTEAFF. The V gene is TRBV5-1, the J gene TRBJ1-1; 7 bases agree with TRBD1. V lost 3 bases to trimming and J lost 0 bases; unmatched junction nucleotides: 8. This CDR3 has 16 amino acids. CDR1 and CDR2 from the germline V gene are SGHRS and YFSETQ.

Details on this clonotype: This CDR3 is missing its conserved last phenylalanine or tryptophan, likely due to a read error. The chain joins TRBV4-1 to TRBJ2-7; 9 nucleotides align to TRBD1. J gave up 3 bases and V 4 bases, and 10 bases lay outside the gene matches. The CDR3 covers 16 residues. The germline CDR1 and CDR2 sequences are MGHRA and YSYEKL. The CDR3 region has the DNA TGCGCCAGCAGCCGCTCCGCCGGGACAGGGCTCTACGAGCAGTACTCC. Amino acids: CASSRSAGTGLYEQYS.

This clonotype was seen only a few times. The chain has TRBV5-1 and TRBJ1-2, with D uncertain. CDR1 and CDR2 (germline): SGHRS, YFSETQ. The CDR3 loop spans 14 amino acids. V was trimmed by 4 bases and J by 7 bases, leaving 17 bases between them. CDR3 loop: CASSHDGVIRGYTF. DNA of the CDR3: TGCGCCAGCAGCCACGACGGGGTTATCCGTGGCTACACCTTC.

This clonotype has just a few counts. The V call is TRBV19, the J call TRBJ1-2; the match to TRBD1 covers 10 bases. Looked up from germline, CDR1 is LNHDA and CDR2 is SQIVND (reference sequence). Unmatched junction bases numbered 10, after V lost 5 bases and J lost 1 base. The CDR3 is 17 residues long. CDR3 region: CASSDTGTGAFNYGYTF. Here the CDR3 DNA reads TGTGCCAGTAGTGACACCGGGACAGGGGCCTTTAACTATGGCTACACCTTC. The entire variable domain, with the rest obtained from reference TRBV19 and TRBJ1-2, is as follows: DGGITQSPKYLFRKEGQNVTLSCEQNLNHDAMYWYRQDPGQGLRLIYYSQIVNDFQKGDIAEGYSVSREKKESFPLTVTSAQKNPTAFYLCASSDTGTGAFNYGYTFGSGTRLTVV.

This clonotype was observed a handful of times. The chain combines TRBV19 with TRBJ2-3; tentative D call: TRBD1 (6 bases). The germline V gene encodes CDR1 LNHDA and CDR2 SQIVND (reference sequence). V was shortened by 9 bases and J by 1 base, with 17 bases between the two germline ends. The CDR3 covers 15 residues. This CDR3 is CARAQGVLGTDTQYF. The CDR3, as DNA: TGTGCCAGAGCACAGGGAGTATTGGGCACAGATACGCAGTATTTT.

There are a few counts of this clonotype. V is TRBV28 and J is TRBJ1-2; 11 nucleotides agree with TRBD1. V lost 10 bases to trimming and J lost 5 bases; unmatched junction nucleotides: 9. The length of the CDR3 is 14 residues. The germline V gene encodes CDR1 MDHEN and CDR2 SYDVKM. CDR3 protein: CATRDRGIRYGYTF. The CDR3 DNA reads TGTGCCACCAGGGACAGGGGGATTCGGTATGGCTACACCTTC.

The chain employs TRBV9 and TRBJ2-2; D not resolved. V was clipped by 3 bases and J by 5 bases, with 11 bases between them. The CDR3 is made up of 14 amino acids. The germline V gene encodes CDR1 SGDLS and CDR2 YYNGEE. CDR3 nucleotides: TGTGCCAGCAGCGCCCAAAGTCCGACCGGGGAGCTGTTTTTT. Its protein product is CASSAQSPTGELFF.